One and the same sample provided the 10 T cell receptor beta chains below, sequenced in a study of cytomegalovirus exposure and HLA in healthy donors (TCRdb year 2017). Receptor libraries were prepared by the immunoSEQ multiplex PCR assay. TCRdb retrieved this table from immuneACCESS and kept in-frame rearrangements only. Not all clones are present; in checked studies, unresolved V genes account for under half, and no reason is known for the remainder. The sample records 90,000 to 150,000 clones, roughly 88% of which are singletons. The ten top clones hold over 6% of the sample. Material for sequencing was PBMCs. The origin of the receptors is a woman between 18 and 29 years old in good health and CMV-seropositive.

This rearrangement joins TRBV6-6 to TRBJ1-2, with D possibly matching TRBD1 (5 bases). The ends were cut back, 5 bases at V and 8 bases at J, with 15 bases in the middle. The CDR3 covers 13 residues. The germline gives CDR1 MNHNY, CDR2 SVGAGI (reference sequence). The CDR3, as DNA: TGTGCCAGCAGTCCGGACGGGGGACGAGGCTACACCTTC. Translating gives CASSPDGGRGYTF.

V gene TRBV5-4 combines with J gene TRBJ1-1; D might be TRBD1 (6 bases). Trimming took off 0 bases at V and 4 bases at J, with 13 bases between the two ends. The CDR3 is made up of 15 amino acids. In germline, CDR1 is SGHNT, CDR2 YYREEE (reference sequence). CDR3: CASSLGQALLTEAFF. In nucleotides, the CDR3 is TGTGCCAGCAGCTTGGGACAGGCCCTCCTCACTGAAGCTTTCTTT. Drawing the rest from reference TRBV5-4 and TRBJ1-1, the complete variable domain is ETGVTQSPTHLIKTRGQQVTLRCSSQSGHNTVSWYQQALGQGPQFIFQYYREEENGRGNFPPRFSGLQFPNYSSELNVNALELDDSALYLCASSLGQALLTEAFFGQGTRLTVV.

The J gene is TRBJ1-1, the V gene TRBV20-1; D remains unclear. The ends were cut back, 3 bases at V and 10 bases at J, with 12 bases in the middle. This CDR3 spans 11 amino acids. Germline assignment: CDR1 DFQATT and CDR2 SNEGSKA (reference sequence). CDR3 sequence reads: CSASANRLAFF. For the CDR3, the DNA is TGCAGTGCTAGCGCCAATCGGTTAGCTTTCTTT.

The J gene is TRBJ1-2, the V gene TRBV5-5; perhaps TRBD1 as D (6 bases). Germline V gene sequence: CDR1 SGHKS, CDR2 YYEKEE (reference sequence). The CDR3 is made up of 13 amino acids. V was trimmed by 6 bases and J by 5 bases, leaving 14 bases between them. DNA for the CDR3: TGTGCCAGCACCTACAGGGTAGAGTATGGCTACACCTTC. Its protein product is CASTYRVEYGYTF.

The chain recombines TRBV10-2 with TRBJ1-2; D call uncertain. CDR1 WSHSY and CDR2 SAAADI come from the germline V gene. The V end was cut by 0 bases, the J end by 5 bases, with 13 bases between. The CDR3 covers 15 residues. The CDR3 DNA reads as TGCGCCAGCAGTGAGTCGAACCAAATTAGTTATGGCTACACCTTC. This gives the protein CASSESNQISYGYTF.

This chain connects TRBV18 to TRBJ1-1, with D possibly being TRBD1 (5 bases). Trimming left V 5 bases short and J 5 bases short, with 21 bases between. CDR3 size: 16 residues. Per the germline V gene, CDR1 is KGHSH and CDR2 is LQKENI. Written as DNA, the CDR3 is TGTGCCAGCTCAGGGTACCTTACCAGGGTAGAAACTGAAGCTTTCTTT. Protein sequence: CASSGYLTRVETEAFF.

J is TRBJ1-1 and V is TRBV6-6; D not certain. This CDR3 is built from 14 residues. V gave up 2 bases and J gave up 1 base, with 8 bases separating them. The germline V gene encodes CDR1 MNHNY and CDR2 SVGAGI (reference sequence). CDR3 residues: CASSYARRNTEAFF. CDR3 coding DNA: TGTGCCAGCAGTTACGCGCGGCGGAACACTGAAGCTTTCTTT.

This chain uses TRBV7-9 with TRBJ2-1, with TRBD2 matching over 13 bases. V shed 2 bases, J shed 6 bases, and the junction held 4 bases outside the gene matches. The germline gives CDR1 SEHNR, CDR2 FQNEAQ (reference sequence). The CDR3 runs 16 residues. The CDR3 DNA is TGTGCCAGCAGCTTAAGACTAGCGGGGGGATTCAATGAGCAGTTCTTC. This sequence encodes CASSLRLAGGFNEQFF.

This clone was seen just once. This chain connects TRBV7-2 to TRBJ2-7, with D unresolved. The CDR3 is 13 residues long. The germline V gene has CDR1 SGHTA and CDR2 FQGNSA. The V end was cut by 3 bases, the J end by 3 bases, with 9 bases between. DNA for the CDR3: TGTGCCAGCAGCTTCGGCGGAAACTACGAGCAGTACTTC. Translating gives CASSFGGNYEQYF. Filled out from reference TRBV7-2 and TRBJ2-7, the complete variable domain reads GAGVSQSPSNKVTEKGKDVELRCDPISGHTALYWYRQSLGQGLEFLIYFQGNSAPDKSGLPSDRFSAERTGGSVSTLTIQRTQQEDSAVYLCASSFGGNYEQYFGPGTRLTVT.

The chain recombines TRBV5-1 with TRBJ2-1; 10 nucleotides agree with TRBD2. The V segment lost 0 bases and the J segment 6 bases; nucleotides outside the gene matches: 6. Germline CDR1 is SGHRS and CDR2 is YFSETQ. The CDR3 runs to 16 residues. In nucleotides, the CDR3 is TGCGCCAGCAGCTTGGGGGGGCTAGCGGGGGTCAATGAGCAGTTCTTC. It translates to CASSLGGLAGVNEQFF. Full variable domain (missing parts from reference TRBV5-1 and TRBJ2-1): KAGVTQTPRYLIKTRGQQVTLSCSPISGHRSVSWYQQTPGQGLQFLFEYFSETQRNKGNFPGRFSGRQFSNSRSEMNVSTLELGDSALYLCASSLGGLAGVNEQFFGPGTRLTVL.